Shown below are 26 T cell receptor beta chains from a single sample sequenced in a study of identical twins. TCRdb processed the 5' RACE reads anew with MiXCR; each CDR3 protein has one entry. The sample carries 450,000 to 500,000 distinct CDR3 sequences, more than 13% recorded once. Another study also made use of these data, one on yellow fever vaccine responses in identical twins.

The sample consisted of CD4+ T cells sorted from blood. These receptors originate from a woman aged 18-29 years in good health.

The chain has TRBV7-9 and TRBJ1-6; 9 nucleotides line up with TRBD1. Germline V CDR1 and CDR2: SEHNR, FQNEAQ (reference sequence). This CDR3 is built from 15 residues. J gave up 7 bases and V 5 bases, and 6 bases lay outside the gene matches. The CDR3 DNA follows: TGTGCCAGCAGCCAAACAGGGGGCAGGAATTCACCCCTCCACTTT. This gives the protein CASSQTGGRNSPLHF.

The chain combines TRBV29-1 with TRBJ2-7; TRBD1 matches 7 bases. V dropped 5 bases and J dropped 2; count of bases not matched to a gene: 9. Germline V gene data show CDR1 as SQVTM and CDR2 as ANQGSEA. This CDR3 spans 14 amino acids. The CDR3 nucleotides are TGCAGCGTTCGACAGGGAGTCGCGACCTACGAGCAGTACTTC. It translates to CSVRQGVATYEQYF.

This rearrangement joins TRBV12-3 or TRBV12-4 to TRBJ1-4, with no clear D. With 3 bases removed from V and 7 bases from J, the gap between germline ends came to 6 bases. The CDR3 covers 12 residues. CDR3 amino acids: CASSFLAEKLFF. The CDR3 DNA follows: TGTGCCAGCAGTTTTTTGGCTGAAAAACTGTTTTTT.

This clonotype was seen at least ten times. The chain employs TRBV15 and TRBJ1-4, with unresolved D. V was pared by 0 bases and J by 6 bases, with 8 bases between. This CDR3 is built from 14 residues. Germline assignment: CDR1 LNHNV and CDR2 YYDKDF (reference sequence). The CDR3: CATSRDRADEKLFF. The CDR3 DNA is TGTGCCACCAGCAGAGATAGAGCCGATGAAAAACTGTTTTTT. Combining the CDR3 with reference TRBV15 and TRBJ1-4 gives the whole variable domain DAMVIQNPRYQVTQFGKPVTLSCSQTLNHNVMYWYQQKSSQAPKLLFHYYDKDFNNEADTPDNFQSRRPNTSFCFLDIRSPGLGDTAMYLCATSRDRADEKLFFGSGTQLSVL.

In DNA, the CDR3 is TGCAGTGCCACCGGGACTATGTACAATGAGCAGTTCTTC. Protein sequence: CSATGTMYNEQFF. The chain employs TRBV20-1 and TRBJ2-1; 7 bases map to TRBD2. After removal of 6 bases from V and 4 bases from J, the junction contained 6 bases not matched to a gene. The CDR3 consists of 13 residues. Germline CDR1 DFQATT, CDR2 SNEGSKA (reference sequence).

The chain links TRBV6-5 to TRBJ2-1; 8 bases match TRBD1. The CDR3 spans 15 residues. Germline CDR1 and CDR2: MNHEY and SVGAGI. V lost 0 bases and J lost 8; bases outside the gene matches: 6. In nucleotides, the CDR3 is TGTGCCAGCAGTTACTCGCAGGGGGCGTACGATGAGCAGTTCTTC. Translation: CASSYSQGAYDEQFF.

This clonotype came up many times. J is TRBJ2-2 and V is TRBV12-3 or TRBV12-4, with TRBD2 identical over 14 bases. The CDR3 extends over 13 amino acids. With V trimmed by 5 bases and J by 14 bases, 4 bases remained unmatched. Written as DNA, the CDR3 is TGTGCCAGCAGTCCTGGGACTAGCGGGAGACTGTTTTTT. It codes for CASSPGTSGRLFF.

This clonotype came up many times. CDR3 amino acids: CASSYSYGQNYEQYF. The DNA for the CDR3 is TGTGCCAGCAGTTACTCCTACGGACAGAACTACGAGCAGTACTTC. The rearrangement uses TRBV6-5 and TRBJ2-7; TRBD1 might be the D (6 bases). Trimming stripped 0 bases from V and 3 bases from J, with 12 bases between. CDR1 MNHEY and CDR2 SVGAGI come from the germline V gene. This CDR3 comprises 15 residues.

V is TRBV30 and J is TRBJ2-7; TRBD2 matches at 9 bases. Germline lookup yields CDR1 GTSNPN and CDR2 SVGIG (reference sequence). The CDR3 is 12 residues long. Trimming took 3 bases from V and 13 from J; bases not matched to a gene: 10. DNA of the CDR3: TGTGCCTGGAGCCTAGAGCGGGAGGCCTATTACTTC. It codes for CAWSLEREAYYF.

The chain has TRBV18 and TRBJ2-6; 7 positions match TRBD1. This CDR3 region has 16 residues. The junction had 7 bases not matched to a gene; V was cut back by 8 bases and J by 0 bases. Per the germline V gene, CDR1 is KGHSH and CDR2 is LQKENI. In nucleotides, the CDR3 is TGTGCCAGCGGAAGACAGGGTCGCTCTGGGGCCAACGTCCTGACTTTC. Its protein is CASGRQGRSGANVLTF. Together with reference TRBV18 and TRBJ2-6, the CDR3 gives the full variable domain: NAGVMQNPRHLVRRRGQEARLRCSPMKGHSHVYWYRQLPEEGLKFMVYLQKENIIDESGMPKERFSAEFPKEGPSILRIQQVVRGDSAAYFCASGRQGRSGANVLTFGAGSRLTVL.

This chain connects TRBV20-1 to TRBJ2-1, with D possibly matching TRBD2 (5 bases). V was clipped by 6 bases and J by 6 bases, with 12 bases between them. Looked up from germline, CDR1 is DFQATT and CDR2 is SNEGSKA (reference sequence). The CDR3 spans 12 residues. The CDR3 reads CSARGLGNEQFF. The DNA for the CDR3 is TGCAGTGCCCGCGGGTTGGGCAATGAGCAGTTCTTC.

The sample holds many counts of this clonotype. V is TRBV27 and J is TRBJ2-2, with 8 bases aligning to TRBD1. CDR3 length: 15 residues. J lost 4 bases, V lost 7 bases, and 8 bases had no gene match. Per germline, CDR1 MNHEY and CDR2 SMNVEV (reference sequence). The CDR3 loop reads CASTEGDRFTGELFF. The CDR3 nucleotides are TGTGCCAGCACTGAAGGGGACAGGTTCACCGGGGAGCTGTTTTTT.

In this sample, this clonotype turned up many times. The chain has TRBV12-3 or TRBV12-4 and TRBJ2-7, with no clear D. V was shortened by 6 bases and J by 4 bases, with 13 bases between the two germline ends. The CDR3 consists of 13 residues. CDR3 amino acids: CASSLLDGYEQYF. Written as DNA, the CDR3 is TGTGCCAGCAGCCTATTGGACGGGTACGAGCAGTACTTC.

There are a few counts of this clonotype. The rearrangement joins TRBV3-1 to TRBJ1-5; no clear D. The CDR3 spans 15 residues. In germline, CDR1 is LGHDT, CDR2 YNNKEL (reference sequence). V lost 3 bases and J lost 0, with 9 bases in between. The CDR3 is CASSHAGRSNQPQHF. The CDR3 bases are TGTGCCAGCAGCCATGCAGGACGTAGCAATCAGCCCCAGCATTTT. Filled out from reference TRBV3-1 and TRBJ1-5, the complete variable domain reads DTAVSQTPKYLVTQMGNDKSIKCEQNLGHDTMYWYKQDSKKFLKIMFSYNNKELIINETVPNRFSPKSPDKAHLNLHINSLELGDSAVYFCASSHAGRSNQPQHFGDGTRLSIL.

The chain couples TRBV4-3 to TRBJ2-5; TRBD2 might be the D (5 bases). The germline V gene has CDR1 LGHNA and CDR2 YSLEER. The germline V and J ends were trimmed by 0 bases and 4 bases, with 12 bases remaining between them. This CDR3 spans 15 amino acids. The DNA of the CDR3 is TGCGCCAGCAGCCAAGATCTGGGAGACCGAGAGACCCAGTACTTC. Translated: CASSQDLGDRETQYF.

The chain combines TRBV7-2 with TRBJ2-6, with unresolved D. Germline lookup yields CDR1 SGHTA and CDR2 FQGNSA. Trimming took 3 bases from V and 0 from J, leaving 12 bases between them. The CDR3 contains 17 residues. The CDR3 region is CASSLRQPLSGANVLTF. Here the CDR3 DNA reads TGTGCCAGCAGCTTGCGCCAGCCCCTCTCTGGGGCCAACGTCCTGACTTTC.

A few counts support this clonotype. The chain links TRBV3-1 to TRBJ2-7, with D maybe TRBD1 (5 bases). CDR3 length equals 15 residues. Trimming shortened V by 0 bases and J by 1 base, and 10 bases separated the two germline ends. Germline V gives CDR1 LGHDT, CDR2 YNNKEL (reference sequence). CDR3 loop: CASSQEGRASYEQYF. The CDR3, as DNA: TGTGCCAGCAGCCAAGAGGGCAGGGCTTCCTACGAGCAGTACTTC.

This clonotype turned up a few times. The rearrangement joins TRBV6-1 to TRBJ2-7; 8 bases line up with TRBD1. The CDR3 totals 14 residues. The junction had 8 bases not matched to a gene; V was cut back by 7 bases and J by 3 bases. The germline V gene encodes CDR1 MNHNS and CDR2 SASEGT. This CDR3 is CASTKGDRGYEQYF. The CDR3 nucleotides read TGTGCCAGCACCAAGGGTGACAGGGGCTACGAGCAGTACTTC.

This clonotype was seen only a few times. The chain joins TRBV20-1 to TRBJ2-1; 8 bases are a match to TRBD1. Germline trimming cut 4 bases from V and 14 bases from J; bases unmatched to any gene: 4. The CDR3 length is 10 residues. Germline CDR1 and CDR2: DFQATT and SNEGSKA (reference sequence). CDR3 nucleotides: TGCAGTGCTAACAGGGGGAGCGAGTTCTTC. This sequence encodes CSANRGSEFF.

This clonotype was picked up a small number of times. The chain couples TRBV28 to TRBJ2-6; 9 nucleotides match TRBD1. This CDR3 spans 16 amino acids. The V gene's germline CDR1 is MDHEN and CDR2 SYDVKM. J gave up 1 base and V 6 bases, and 4 bases lay outside the gene matches. The CDR3 sequence is CASRLTGGSGANVLTF. CDR3 in DNA: TGTGCCAGCAGGTTGACAGGGGGTTCTGGGGCCAACGTCCTGACTTTC.

This chain uses TRBV6-1 with TRBJ1-2; 7 nucleotides agree with TRBD1. V shed 0 bases and J 4 bases; nucleotides not matched to a gene: 2. Germline CDR1 and CDR2: MNHNS and SASEGT. The CDR3 extends over 14 amino acids. The chain's CDR3 is CASSEARTGYGYTF. The CDR3 DNA is TGTGCCAGCAGTGAAGCCCGGACAGGCTATGGCTACACCTTC.

The V gene is TRBV7-2, the J gene TRBJ2-3, with TRBD2 identical over 14 bases. CDR3 length: 14 residues. Losses at the gene ends were 7 bases for V and 7 bases for J; bases not matched to a gene: 4. CDR1 is SGHTA and CDR2 is FQGNSA in the germline V gene. CDR3 bases: TGTGCCAGCACCGGACTAGCGGGAGGAAATACGCAGTATTTT. Protein sequence: CASTGLAGGNTQYF.

This clonotype has a count of ten or more. V usage is TRBV5-1 and J usage is TRBJ1-3, with D unclear. V lost 4 bases to trimming and J lost 0 bases, with 14 bases between them. CDR1 is SGHRS and CDR2 is YFSETQ in the germline V gene. There are 16 residues in the CDR3. The CDR3 coding sequence is TGCGCCAGCAGCCCGCTCCCGACGGCCTCTGGAAACACCATATATTTT. Translation gives CASSPLPTASGNTIYF.

V gene TRBV7-2 combines with J gene TRBJ2-1; tentatively, D is TRBD2 (7 bases). This CDR3 has 15 residues. V was pared by 5 bases and J by 10 bases, with 21 bases between. Germline-derived CDR1 and CDR2 are SGHTA and FQGNSA. CDR3 sequence reads: CASSLRGGTPSEQFF. In nucleotides, the CDR3 is TGTGCCAGCAGCCTTAGGGGGGGGACCCCATCCGAGCAGTTCTTC.

This clonotype appeared a few times. The J gene is TRBJ1-5, the V gene TRBV20-1, with TRBD1 matching 8 bases. Germline values: CDR1 DFQATT, CDR2 SNEGSKA (reference sequence). This CDR3 comprises 15 residues. The ends lost 4 bases at V and 0 bases at J; junction bases unmatched: 5. The CDR3 sequence: CSATYRGGSNQPQHF. Here the CDR3 DNA reads TGCAGTGCTACCTACAGGGGGGGTAGCAATCAGCCCCAGCATTTT.

This clonotype was found many times. The V and J genes are TRBV6-1 and TRBJ2-7; D gene uncertain. Germline assignment: CDR1 MNHNS and CDR2 SASEGT. V lost 2 bases and J lost 6, with 11 bases in between. This CDR3 has 13 amino acids. CDR3 nucleotide sequence: TGTGCCAGCAGTGAACGGCTCTCTAGCGAGCAGTACTTC. Translating it yields CASSERLSSEQYF.